This TCR beta chain came from a study of blood T cell repertoires in COVID-19. Across the whole study: The United States, Italy and Spain were the sources of the acute and convalescent COVID-19 samples. Sources were T cells, B-cell-depleted T cells, or PBMCs; the material itself was cDNA or gDNA.

V was cut by 1 base and J by 4 bases, with 7 bases left in between. The germline gives CDR1 MGHRA, CDR2 YSYEKL. The CDR3 loop spans 13 amino acids. The data were produced by immunoSEQ multiplex PCR, yet TCRdb's version contains in-frame clones alone and is incomplete. The table shows 90,000 to 100,000 clones, with approximately 80% occurring only once. The sequencing input was peripheral blood. This TCR derives from a man between 65 and 80 years old with acute or convalescent COVID-19. The V call is TRBV4-1, the J call TRBJ1-1; no clear D. The CDR3 nucleotides read TGCGCCAGCAGCCAAGTAATCGGCACTGAAGCTTTCTTT. Its protein product is CASSQVIGTEAFF.